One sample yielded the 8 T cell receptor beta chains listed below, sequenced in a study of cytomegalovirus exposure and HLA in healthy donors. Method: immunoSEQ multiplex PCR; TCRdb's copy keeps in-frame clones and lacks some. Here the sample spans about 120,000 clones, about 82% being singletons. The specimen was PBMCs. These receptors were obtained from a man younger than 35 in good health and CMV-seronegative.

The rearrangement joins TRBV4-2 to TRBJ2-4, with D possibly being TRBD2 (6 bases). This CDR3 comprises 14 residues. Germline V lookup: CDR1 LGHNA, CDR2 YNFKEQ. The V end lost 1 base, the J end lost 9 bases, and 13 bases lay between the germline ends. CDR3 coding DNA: TGTGCCAGCAGCCAAGGACTAGTGGGGAGCATTCAGTACTTC. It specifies CASSQGLVGSIQYF.

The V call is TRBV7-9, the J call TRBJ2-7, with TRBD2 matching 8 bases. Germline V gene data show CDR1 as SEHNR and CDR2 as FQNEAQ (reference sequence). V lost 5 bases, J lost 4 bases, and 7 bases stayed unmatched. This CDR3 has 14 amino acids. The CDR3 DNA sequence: TGTGCCAGCAGCCGAAGCGGGAGCGATTACGAGCAGTACTTC. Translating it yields CASSRSGSDYEQYF. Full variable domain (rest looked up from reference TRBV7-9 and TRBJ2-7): DTGVSQNPRHKITKRGQNVTFRCDPISEHNRLYWYRQTLGQGPEFLTYFQNEAQLEKSRLLSDRFSAERPKGSFSTLEIQRTEQGDSAMYLCASSRSGSDYEQYFGPGTRLTVT.

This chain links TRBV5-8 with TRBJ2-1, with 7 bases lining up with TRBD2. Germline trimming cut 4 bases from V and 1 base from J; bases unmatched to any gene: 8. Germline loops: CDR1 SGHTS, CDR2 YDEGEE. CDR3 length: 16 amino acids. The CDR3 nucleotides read TGTGCCAGCAGCCGCTGGGTCGGGGGGTCCTACAATGAGCAGTTCTTC. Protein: CASSRWVGGSYNEQFF. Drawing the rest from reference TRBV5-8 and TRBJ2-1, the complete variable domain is EAGVTQSPTHLIKTRGQQATLRCSPISGHTSVYWYQQALGLGLQFLLWYDEGEERNRGNFPPRFSGRQFPNYSSELNVNALELEDSALYLCASSRWVGGSYNEQFFGPGTRLTVL.

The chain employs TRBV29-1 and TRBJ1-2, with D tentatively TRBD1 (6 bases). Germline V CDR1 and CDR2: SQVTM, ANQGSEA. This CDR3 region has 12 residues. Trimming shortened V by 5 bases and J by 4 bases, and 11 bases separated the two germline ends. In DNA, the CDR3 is TGCAGCGTTTCTGGACAGACCTATGGCTACACCTTC. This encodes CSVSGQTYGYTF.

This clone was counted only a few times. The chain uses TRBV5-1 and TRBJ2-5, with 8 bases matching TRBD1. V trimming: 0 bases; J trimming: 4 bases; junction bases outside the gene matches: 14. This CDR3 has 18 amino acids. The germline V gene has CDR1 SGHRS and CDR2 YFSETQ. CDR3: CASSLGGTVDRVRETQYF. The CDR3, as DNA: TGCGCCAGCAGCTTGGGAGGTACAGTGGACAGGGTGAGAGAGACCCAGTACTTC.

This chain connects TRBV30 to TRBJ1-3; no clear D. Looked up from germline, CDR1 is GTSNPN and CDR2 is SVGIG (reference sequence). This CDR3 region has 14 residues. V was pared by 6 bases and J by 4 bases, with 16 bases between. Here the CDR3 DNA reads TGTGCCTGTTCAATGGAGGGCAAAGGAAACACCATATATTTT. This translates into CACSMEGKGNTIYF.

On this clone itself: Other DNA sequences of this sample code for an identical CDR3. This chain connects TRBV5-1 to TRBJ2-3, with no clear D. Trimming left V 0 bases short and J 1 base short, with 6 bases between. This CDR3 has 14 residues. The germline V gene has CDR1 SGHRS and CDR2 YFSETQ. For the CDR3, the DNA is TGCGCCAGCAGCTTGGATCGGGGCACAGATACGCAGTATTTT. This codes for CASSLDRGTDTQYF.

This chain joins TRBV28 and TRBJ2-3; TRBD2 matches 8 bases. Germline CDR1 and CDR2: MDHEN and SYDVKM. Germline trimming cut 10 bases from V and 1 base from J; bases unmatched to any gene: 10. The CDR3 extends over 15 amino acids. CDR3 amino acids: CAISGAGAGTDTQYF. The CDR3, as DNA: TGTGCCATCTCAGGAGCGGGGGCTGGCACAGATACGCAGTATTTT.